This T cell receptor (beta chain) was documented in a study of blood T cell repertoires in COVID-19. Study-wide context: Donors in the United States, Italy and Spain gave samples during acute or convalescent COVID-19. T cells, B-cell-depleted T cells, or PBMCs provided the cDNA or gDNA that served as material.

The CDR3 is made up of 15 amino acids. V gave up 1 base and J gave up 4 bases; unmatched junction bases: 1. Germline V gene data show CDR1 as SGHVS and CDR2 as FNYEAQ. As processed by the authors: Estimation of nucleated cell counts relied on the amplification of reference gene primers. Produced via immunoSEQ multiplex PCR; TCRdb's table is partial and in-frame only. V and J calls and clone size follow that table, whereas D and trimming were derived from the DNA. The sample lists approximately 150,000 clones; approximately 90% were seen once. The chain recombines TRBV7-6 with TRBJ2-5; 12 bases line up with TRBD2. The origin of this receptor is a man between 50 and 59 years old who had recovered from COVID-19. The sequenced sample was peripheral blood. The CDR3 region is CASSLVLAGGETQYF. CDR3 nucleotide sequence: TGTGCCAGCAGCTTAGTACTAGCGGGAGGAGAGACCCAGTACTTC. Combining the CDR3 with reference TRBV7-6 and TRBJ2-5 gives the whole variable domain GAGVSQSPRYKVTKRGQDVALRCDPISGHVSLYWYRQALGQGPEFLTYFNYEAQQDKSGLPNDRFSAERPEGSISTLTIQRTEQRDSAMYRCASSLVLAGGETQYFGPGTRLLVL.